The 20 T cell receptor beta chains below were found in one sample sequenced in a study of T cell repertoires in cytomegalovirus infection. No cognate antigen is known for these TCRs. TCRdb fed the reads into MiXCR, producing one record per CDR3 protein. This sample carries about 350,000 distinct CDR3 sequences, around a third of them seen once, and the ten largest clones take less than 15%. The specimen was cultured PBMCs, collected from culture after CMV antigen stimulation. The receptors here all came from a human donor in good health (CMV status not recorded). Some clones in this sample may be carry-over from other donors' samples.

This clonotype showed up just a few times. The chain employs TRBV19 and TRBJ2-1, with D possibly being TRBD2 (6 bases). V was clipped by 4 bases and J by 5 bases, with 18 bases between them. Per the germline V gene, CDR1 is LNHDA and CDR2 is SQIVND (reference sequence). This CDR3 has 16 residues. CDR3: CASSTSRDWPHNEQFF. In DNA, the CDR3 is TGTGCCAGTAGTACCTCCCGGGACTGGCCTCACAATGAGCAGTTCTTC.

The J gene is TRBJ2-7, the V gene TRBV6-2 or TRBV6-3; 11 bases line up with TRBD2. Germline assignment: CDR1 MNHEY and CDR2 SVGEGT. This CDR3 contains 15 residues. With V trimmed by 6 bases and J by 1 base, 5 bases remained unmatched. This chain's CDR3 is CASSLLAGESYEQYV. The CDR3 DNA follows: TGTGCCAGCAGCCTACTAGCGGGAGAATCCTACGAGCAGTACGTC.

The chain links TRBV29-1 to TRBJ2-3; 7 nucleotides line up with TRBD1. The junction had 9 bases not matched to a gene; V was cut back by 5 bases and J by 1 base. This CDR3 comprises 15 residues. Germline V CDR1 and CDR2: SQVTM, ANQGSEA. The CDR3 DNA is TGCAGCGTTCACAGGGGAAGAGGGGGCACAGATACGCAGTATTTT. Protein sequence: CSVHRGRGGTDTQYF.

The rearrangement links TRBV6-5 to TRBJ2-7, with 7 nucleotides matching TRBD2. Germline CDR1 is MNHEY and CDR2 is SVGAGI. Trimming took 2 bases from V and 3 from J; bases not matched to a gene: 7. The CDR3 has 15 residues. The CDR3, as DNA: TGTGCCAGCAGTTACGGCCTAGCGGCCCTCTACGAGCAGTACTTC. It specifies CASSYGLAALYEQYF.

This chain uses TRBV12-3 or TRBV12-4 with TRBJ2-7; 7 nucleotides align to TRBD1. The V segment lost 6 bases and the J segment 3 bases; nucleotides outside the gene matches: 11. The CDR3 runs to 15 residues. CDR3 bases: TGTGCCAGCAGCCGCGGACAGGCCCCCGTCTACGAGCAGTACTTC. The encoded protein is CASSRGQAPVYEQYF.

The rearrangement uses TRBV19 and TRBJ2-1; D unclear. CDR3 length: 13 residues. Trimming removed 10 bases from V and 6 bases from J, with 16 bases in between. The germline CDR1 and CDR2 sequences are LNHDA and SQIVND (reference sequence). CDR3 in amino acids: CATVSSPRNEQFF. The CDR3 DNA reads TGTGCCACCGTGAGCTCACCCCGCAATGAGCAGTTCTTC.

V is TRBV6-1 and J is TRBJ2-7; D possibly corresponds to TRBD2 (6 bases). Germline assignment: CDR1 MNHNS and CDR2 SASEGT. This CDR3 is built from 16 residues. Between the trimmed V and J ends, which lost 5 bases and 3 bases, there was a span of 20 bases. This CDR3 is CASSSDRGSMGYEQYF. The DNA of the CDR3 is TGTGCCAGCAGTTCAGATCGGGGGTCAATGGGCTACGAGCAGTACTTC.

This clonotype was seen a handful of times. The chain uses TRBV27 and TRBJ2-7, with TRBD1 matching over 7 bases. This CDR3 region has 13 residues. Per germline, CDR1 MNHEY and CDR2 SMNVEV (reference sequence). The J segment lost 5 bases and the V segment lost 6 bases, leaving 7 bases of the junction unmatched. CDR3 DNA: TGTGCCAGCAGATCGACAGGGACCGACGAGCAGTACGTC. Its protein product is CASRSTGTDEQYV.

J is TRBJ1-1 and V is TRBV7-9, with D possibly TRBD1 on 6 matching bases. Trimming removed 4 bases at V and 4 bases at J, with 16 bases between. The CDR3 loop spans 15 amino acids. Germline V gene data show CDR1 as SEHNR and CDR2 as FQNEAQ (reference sequence). The DNA of the CDR3 is TGTGCCAGCAGCTCTCCGGGGGGGCGGAGCACTGAAGCTTTCTTT. The encoded protein is CASSSPGGRSTEAFF.

The rearrangement links TRBV30 to TRBJ2-7; D is unclear. The CDR3 totals 13 residues. V was pared by 1 base and J by 2 bases, with 9 bases between. Germline CDR1 and CDR2: GTSNPN and SVGIG (reference sequence). Here the CDR3 reads CAWSAGVPYEQYF. The DNA for the CDR3 is TGTGCCTGGAGTGCTGGCGTCCCCTACGAGCAGTACTTC.

This clonotype appeared a single time. The chain employs TRBV19 and TRBJ2-1; 8 bases are shared with TRBD2. The CDR3 covers 16 residues. With 2 bases clipped from V and 8 bases from J, the junction kept 11 bases outside the gene matches. CDR1 and CDR2 (germline): LNHDA, SQIVND (reference sequence). The CDR3 bases are TGTGCCAGTAGTATACGGGAGGGCCCGATTTTGGATGAGCAGTTCTTC. Encoded protein: CASSIREGPILDEQFF.

V is TRBV9 and J is TRBJ2-4; D not certain. The CDR3 is 17 residues long. CDR1 and CDR2 (germline): SGDLS, YYNGEE. V was clipped by 0 bases and J by 1 base, with 14 bases between them. The CDR3 bases are TGTGCCAGCAGCGTAGCGGTCGGATTATCTGCCAAAAACATTCAGTACTTC. This sequence encodes CASSVAVGLSAKNIQYF.

This rearrangement joins TRBV19 to TRBJ2-1; the match to TRBD2 covers 11 bases. Germline values: CDR1 LNHDA, CDR2 SQIVND (reference sequence). CDR3 length: 16 amino acids. V was clipped by 5 bases and J by 8 bases; unmatched bases: 11. CDR3 sequence (DNA): TGTGCCAGTAGTGTAATAGCGGGAGGGCGCGTTCATGAGCAGTTCTTC. This gives the protein CASSVIAGGRVHEQFF.

V and J are TRBV6-6 and TRBJ2-3; 14 bases match TRBD2. Trimming cost V 0 bases and J 4 bases; bases outside gene matches: 0. Germline CDR1 and CDR2: MNHNY and SVGAGI (reference sequence). The CDR3 runs to 16 residues. The CDR3 nucleotides are TGTGCCAGCAGTTACTCGGGACTAGCGGGAGCAGATACGCAGTATTTT. Encoded protein: CASSYSGLAGADTQYF.

J is TRBJ1-6 and V is TRBV27; possibly TRBD1 for D (5 bases). The CDR3 sequence is 15 residues long. Trimming removed 0 bases at V and 10 bases at J, with 13 bases between. The germline CDR1 and CDR2 sequences are MNHEY and SMNVEV (reference sequence). The CDR3 DNA reads as TGTGCCAGCAGTTTATCGACCAGGGTGGGATCACCCCTCCACTTT. Translated, it gives CASSLSTRVGSPLHF.

This clonotype has a handful of counts. The chain has TRBV7-8 and TRBJ1-1; 8 bases map to TRBD1. Germline assignment: CDR1 SGHVS and CDR2 FQNEAQ. The V segment lost 3 bases and the J segment 7 bases; nucleotides outside the gene matches: 16. CDR3 size: 17 residues. The CDR3 DNA follows: TGTGCCAGCAGCTTTAGATCCGGCCAGGGGGCACCAGGTGAAGCTTTCTTT. It specifies CASSFRSGQGAPGEAFF.

The V gene is TRBV27, the J gene TRBJ2-1; 10 bases line up with TRBD2. J gave up 5 bases and V 5 bases, and 6 bases lay outside the gene matches. Germline-derived CDR1 and CDR2 are MNHEY and SMNVEV (reference sequence). The CDR3 totals 15 residues. In DNA, the CDR3 is TGTGCCAGCAGTACTAGCGGGAAGGTTAACAATGAGCAGTTCTTC. Translation: CASSTSGKVNNEQFF.

CDR3 sequence: CASSLTFSDPNQPQHF. CDR3 DNA sequence: TGTGCCAGCAGCTTGACTTTTAGCGATCCCAATCAGCCCCAGCATTTT. The gene calls are TRBV5-5 and TRBJ1-5; D ambiguous. V was trimmed by 1 base and J by 3 bases, leaving 14 bases between them. Germline V CDR1 and CDR2: SGHKS, YYEKEE (reference sequence). This CDR3 spans 16 amino acids.

This clonotype was counted only a few times. The rearrangement joins TRBV6-2 or TRBV6-3 to TRBJ2-2, with a possible D match to TRBD1 (5 bases). Germline values: CDR1 MNHEY, CDR2 SVGEGT. Trimming removed 4 bases at V and 6 bases at J, with 15 bases between. The CDR3 totals 15 residues. DNA of the CDR3: TGTGCCAGCAGTTCTACGACAGTCTTTGCCGGGGAGCTGTTTTTT. It yields the protein CASSSTTVFAGELFF.

The chain links TRBV29-1 to TRBJ2-1; 7 bases are shared with TRBD2. V was clipped by 2 bases and J by 0 bases; unmatched bases: 1. CDR1 is SQVTM and CDR2 is ANQGSEA in the germline V gene. The CDR3 has 14 amino acids. Here the CDR3 reads CSVESGNSYNEQFF. DNA of the CDR3: TGCAGCGTTGAAAGCGGGAACTCCTACAATGAGCAGTTCTTC.